This TCR beta chain was identified during a study of cytomegalovirus exposure and HLA in healthy donors. Only a few counts were recorded for this clone. The PCR made use of 60 Vbeta and 13 Jbeta primers. Sequenced by immunoSEQ multiplex PCR; TCRdb stores in-frame clones only, minus some. The sample holds 170,000 or so clones; over 70% are singletons and the top ten take about 3%. Germline assignment: CDR1 SGHRS and CDR2 YFSETQ. This CDR3 has 15 residues. J was trimmed by 4 bases and V by 7 bases; bases with no gene match: 8. The TCR was taken from a male donor in good health and CMV-seronegative. This chain connects TRBV5-1 to TRBJ2-1; 10 nucleotides match TRBD2. The sample comprised PBMCs. The CDR3 DNA reads as TGCGCCAGCTCAGCCGGGACTAGCGTTTACAATGAGCAGTTCTTC. This sequence encodes CASSAGTSVYNEQFF.